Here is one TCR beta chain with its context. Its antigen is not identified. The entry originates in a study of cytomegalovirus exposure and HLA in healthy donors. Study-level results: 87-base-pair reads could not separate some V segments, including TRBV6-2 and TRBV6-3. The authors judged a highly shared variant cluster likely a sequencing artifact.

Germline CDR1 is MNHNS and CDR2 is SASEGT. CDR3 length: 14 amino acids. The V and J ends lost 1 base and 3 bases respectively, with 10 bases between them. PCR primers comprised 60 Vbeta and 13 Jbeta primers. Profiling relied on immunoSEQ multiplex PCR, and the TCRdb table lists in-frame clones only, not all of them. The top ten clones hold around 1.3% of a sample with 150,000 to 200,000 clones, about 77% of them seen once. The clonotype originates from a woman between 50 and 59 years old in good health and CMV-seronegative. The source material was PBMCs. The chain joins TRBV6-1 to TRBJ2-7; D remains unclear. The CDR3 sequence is CASSEGEEYYEQYF. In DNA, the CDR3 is TGTGCCAGCAGTGAAGGAGAGGAATACTACGAGCAGTACTTC.